The rows below give T cell receptor beta chains drawn from one sample of a study of shared clonotypes between healthy human individuals. Sequencing used immunoSEQ multiplex PCR; TCRdb keeps in-frame clones, though not all of them. The data hold under 2.5 million clones, with 85% to 95% observed a single time. The sample was naive CD4+ T cells from PBMCs. These TCRs come from a man between 18 and 29 years old in good health. Some clones in this sample may be carry-over from other donors' samples. Both conserved end residues are part of each CDR3. The D gene is left open where the match is weak. Size tells how often a clone was seen (once, few, many) or the class of an expanded clone, and some rows leave it out.

>TRBV28|.|TRBJ2-2|.
CASSAMQGFTGELFF
TGTGCCAGCAGTGCCATGCAGGGGTTCACCGGGGAGCTGTTTTTT
>TRBV10-3|.|TRBJ1-4|.
CAISESRGPYEKLFF
TGTGCCATCAGTGAGTCACGGGGGCCGTATGAAAAACTGTTTTTT
>TRBV2|.|TRBJ2-5|TRBD1
CASRHPVGQALSLETQYF
TGTGCCAGCAGACACCCCGTTGGACAGGCGTTAAGCTTGGAGACCCAGTACTTC
>TRBV7-2|.|TRBJ2-3|.
CASSSTPVSGRTDTQYF
TGTGCCAGCAGCTCCACCCCGGTGAGCGGCCGGACGGATACGCAGTATTTT
>TRBV4-1|.|TRBJ1-1|.
CASSQGDGIDTEAFF
TGCGCCAGCAGCCAAGGGGACGGAATCGACACTGAAGCTTTCTTT
>TRBV5-6|.|TRBJ2-7|.
CASSLPGGSYEQYF
TGTGCCAGCAGCTTACCTGGGGGCTCCTACGAGCAGTACTTC
>TRBV7-9|.|TRBJ2-6|.
CASSAWRGPGANVLTF
TGTGCCAGCAGCGCATGGCGGGGGCCAGGGGCCAACGTCCTGACTTTC
>TRBV7-9|.|TRBJ1-3|.
CASSSNLYGLSSGNTIYF
TGTGCCAGCAGCTCGAACCTCTATGGACTGAGCTCTGGAAACACCATATATTTT
>TRBV10-3|.|TRBJ2-3|TRBD2
CAISLAGVSDTQYF
TGTGCCATTTCGCTAGCGGGAGTTTCGGATACGCAGTATTTT
>TRBV28|.|TRBJ1-1|.
CASSLQGPLPMNTEAFF
TGTGCCAGCAGTTTACAGGGGCCGTTGCCCATGAACACTGAAGCTTTCTTT
>TRBV11-2|.|TRBJ2-7|TRBD2
CASSLEPSGLNEQYF
TGTGCCAGCAGCTTAGAGCCTAGCGGGCTCAACGAGCAGTACTTC
>TRBV5-6|.|TRBJ2-7|.
CASSLEVWRDWVF
TGTGCCAGCAGCTTGGAAGTGTGGAGGGATTGGGTTTTC
>TRBV19|.|TRBJ2-3|.
CASSRGMSKDTQYF
TGTGCCAGTAGTCGGGGTATGTCAAAAGATACGCAGTATTTT
>TRBV28|.|TRBJ1-5|TRBD1
CASSYGVGQGPSQPQHF
TGTGCCAGCAGTTACGGCGTTGGACAGGGCCCCAGCCAGCCCCAGCATTTT
>TRBV10-1|.|TRBJ2-2|.
CASSRKVGELFF
TGCGCCAGCAGCCGGAAGGTGGGGGAGCTGTTTTTT
>TRBV6-1|.|TRBJ2-1|.
CASSVGWTDHLNEQFF
TGTGCCAGCAGTGTAGGGTGGACAGACCACCTCAATGAGCAGTTCTTC
>TRBV5-1|.|TRBJ2-4|.
CASSLERGLSLGNIQYF
TGCGCCAGCAGCTTGGAAAGGGGCCTTTCCCTAGGGAACATTCAGTACTTC
>TRBV5-1|once|TRBJ2-3|.
CASTHSGPSTDTQYF
TGCGCCAGCACACATAGCGGACCTAGCACAGATACGCAGTATTTT
>TRBV28|.|TRBJ1-3|TRBD1
CASSDRQGGRNTIYF
TGTGCCAGCAGTGACCGACAGGGTGGAAGAAACACCATATATTTT
>TRBV10-3|.|TRBJ2-2|.
CAISNAREYTGELFF
TGTGCCATCAGTAATGCCAGGGAGTACACCGGGGAGCTGTTTTTT
>TRBV10-3|once|TRBJ1-2|.
CAISEDREGYTF
TGTGCCATCAGTGAAGACAGAGAAGGCTACACCTTC
>TRBV6-5|.|TRBJ2-1|TRBD1
CASSGGQSYNEQFF
TGTGCCAGCAGTGGGGGACAGAGCTACAATGAGCAGTTCTTC
>TRBV27|.|TRBJ2-1|.
CASGGGAGQFF
TGTGCCAGCGGAGGAGGGGCTGGGCAGTTCTTC